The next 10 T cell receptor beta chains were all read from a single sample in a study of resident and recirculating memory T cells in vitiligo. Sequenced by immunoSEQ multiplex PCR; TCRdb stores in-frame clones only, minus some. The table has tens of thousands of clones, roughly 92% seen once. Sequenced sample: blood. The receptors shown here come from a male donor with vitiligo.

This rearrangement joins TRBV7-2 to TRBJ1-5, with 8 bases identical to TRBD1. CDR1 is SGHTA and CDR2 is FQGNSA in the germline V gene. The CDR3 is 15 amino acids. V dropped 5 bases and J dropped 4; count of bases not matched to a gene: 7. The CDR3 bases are TGTGCCAGCAGCCAATCGACAGGGGATAATCAGCCCCAGCATTTT. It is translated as CASSQSTGDNQPQHF. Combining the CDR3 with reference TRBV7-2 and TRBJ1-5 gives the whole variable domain GAGVSQSPSNKVTEKGKDVELRCDPISGHTALYWYRQSLGQGLEFLIYFQGNSAPDKSGLPSDRFSAERTGGSVSTLTIQRTQQEDSAVYLCASSQSTGDNQPQHFGDGTRLSIL.

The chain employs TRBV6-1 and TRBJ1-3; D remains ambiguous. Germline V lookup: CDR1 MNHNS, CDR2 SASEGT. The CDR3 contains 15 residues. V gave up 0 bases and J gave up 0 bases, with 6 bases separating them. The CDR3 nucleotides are TGTGCCAGCAGTGAAGCGGAGGGCTCTGGAAACACCATATATTTT. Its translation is CASSEAEGSGNTIYF.

CDR3 protein: CASSIITYNSPLHF. The CDR3 nucleotides are TGTGCCAGTAGTATTATAACCTATAATTCACCCCTCCACTTT. J is TRBJ1-6 and V is TRBV19; no firm D call. CDR3 length: 14 amino acids. The germline V and J ends were trimmed by 3 bases and 2 bases, with 5 bases remaining between them. CDR1 and CDR2 (germline): LNHDA, SQIVND (reference sequence).

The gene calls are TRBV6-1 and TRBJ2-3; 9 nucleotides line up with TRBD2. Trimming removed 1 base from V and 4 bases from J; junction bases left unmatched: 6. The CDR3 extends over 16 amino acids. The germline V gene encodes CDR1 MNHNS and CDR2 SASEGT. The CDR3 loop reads CASSEVVSGGPDTQYF. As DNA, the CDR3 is TGTGCCAGCAGTGAAGTGGTTAGCGGGGGACCAGATACGCAGTATTTT.

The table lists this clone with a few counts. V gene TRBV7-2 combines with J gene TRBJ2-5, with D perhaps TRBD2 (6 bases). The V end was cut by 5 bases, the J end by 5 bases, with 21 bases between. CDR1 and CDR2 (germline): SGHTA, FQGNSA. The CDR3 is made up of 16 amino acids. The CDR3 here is CASSRLGGTGSETQYF. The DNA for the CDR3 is TGTGCCAGCAGCCGGCTGGGGGGAACTGGGAGTGAGACCCAGTACTTC.

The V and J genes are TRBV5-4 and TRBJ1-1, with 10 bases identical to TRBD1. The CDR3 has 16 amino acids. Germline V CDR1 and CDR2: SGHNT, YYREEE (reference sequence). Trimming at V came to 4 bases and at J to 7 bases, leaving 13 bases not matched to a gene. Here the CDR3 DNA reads TGTGCCAGCAGCCGCCCGGGACAGGGGTATCGGGGTGAAGCTTTCTTT. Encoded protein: CASSRPGQGYRGEAFF.

The CDR3 sequence is CASSIVQGYGYTF. In nucleotides, the CDR3 is TGTGCCAGTAGTATCGTACAGGGTTATGGCTACACCTTC. The V and J genes are TRBV19 and TRBJ1-2, with TRBD1 as a possible D gene (6 bases). V lost 3 bases, J lost 5 bases, and 10 bases lay in between. CDR1 and CDR2 from the germline V gene are LNHDA and SQIVND (reference sequence). The CDR3 is 13 amino acids.

The CDR3 here is CASSLSYREIAYNYGYTF. The DNA of the CDR3 is TGTGCCAGCAGCCTATCTTACAGGGAAATCGCCTATAACTATGGCTACACCTTC. This chain joins TRBV5-7 and TRBJ1-2; possible D gene TRBD1, 6 bases. TRBV5-7 is filed as an ORF, its function uncertain. Trimming shortened V by 4 bases and J by 1 base, and 23 bases separated the two germline ends. The CDR3 extends over 18 amino acids.

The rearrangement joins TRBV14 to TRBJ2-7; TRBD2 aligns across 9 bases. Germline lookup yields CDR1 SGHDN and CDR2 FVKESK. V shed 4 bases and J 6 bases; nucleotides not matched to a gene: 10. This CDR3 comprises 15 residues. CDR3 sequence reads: CASSLLGLAYTEQYF. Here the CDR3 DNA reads TGTGCCAGCAGCCTACTTGGACTAGCGTACACCGAGCAGTACTTC.

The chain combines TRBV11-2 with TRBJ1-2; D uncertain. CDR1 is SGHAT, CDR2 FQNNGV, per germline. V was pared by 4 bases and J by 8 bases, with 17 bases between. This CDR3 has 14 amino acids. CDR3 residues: CASSSLAGVTGYTF. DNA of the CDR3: TGTGCCAGCAGCTCCCTCGCCGGTGTAACGGGCTACACCTTC.